This is a list of T cell receptor beta chains from one sample in a study of blood T cell repertoires in COVID-19. The table came from immunoSEQ multiplex PCR; TCRdb's copy has only in-frame clones and leaves some out. The table lists more than 300,000 clones, roughly 89% of them singletons. Sequenced sample: peripheral blood. Receptor source: a woman younger than 45 with COVID-19, enrolled during active disease. Each CDR3 is given with its conserved first and last residue. The D gene is left open where the match is weak. Rows give clone size only sometimes, using once, few, many, or a class for an expanded clone.

v_call	j_call	d_call	clone_size	cdr3_nt	cdr3_aa
TRBV19	TRBJ2-7	TRBD2	NA	TGTGCCAGTAATAGCGGGGGGTCCTACGAGCAGTACTTC	CASNSGGSYEQYF
TRBV9	TRBJ1-5	NA	NA	TGTGCCAGCAGCGTCCACGGACAGCTCAATCAGCCCCAGCATTTT	CASSVHGQLNQPQHF
TRBV7-8	TRBJ1-4	NA	NA	TGTGCCAGCAGCTCCCGGGGGGTCGCAACTAATGAAAAACTGTTTTTT	CASSSRGVATNEKLFF
TRBV6-6	TRBJ2-2	TRBD2	NA	TGTGCCAGCAATCTAGCGGGGGAAACCGGGGAGCTGTTTTTT	CASNLAGETGELFF
TRBV5-4	TRBJ1-6	TRBD1	NA	TGTGCCAGCAGCTCGGACAGGGAGGGCCTCCACTTT	CASSSDREGLHF
TRBV19	TRBJ1-4	NA	NA	TGTGCCAGTAGTACTAATCGGAGGAGTGAAAAACTGTTTTTT	CASSTNRRSEKLFF
TRBV4-2	TRBJ1-2	NA	NA	TGTGCCAGCAGCCAAGATTCAGGGTACTATGGCTACACCTTC	CASSQDSGYYGYTF
TRBV21-1	TRBJ1-6	NA	once	TGTGCCAGCAGCAAACTGGCAGGGCATAATTCACCCCTCCACTTT	CASSKLAGHNSPLHF
TRBV19	TRBJ1-2	TRBD1	NA	TGTGCCAGTAAAGGTATACAGGGGTCCAATGGCTACACCTTC	CASKGIQGSNGYTF
TRBV14	TRBJ2-1	TRBD2	NA	TGTGCCAGCAGACCAAATAGCGGGGGCCACTACAATGAGCAGTTCTTC	CASRPNSGGHYNEQFF
TRBV27	TRBJ2-2	TRBD1	NA	TGTGCCAGCAGTCGACAGGGGAACACCGGGGAGCTGTTTTTT	CASSRQGNTGELFF
TRBV11-3	TRBJ2-2	NA	NA	TGTGCCAGCAGCCGACAGTTCACCGGGGAGCTGTTTTTT	CASSRQFTGELFF
TRBV24-1	TRBJ1-5	TRBD1	once	TGTGCCACCAGTGATGGCGCGACAGGGAACAGCAATCAGCCCCAGCATTTT	CATSDGATGNSNQPQHF
TRBV10-1	TRBJ2-2	TRBD1	NA	TGCGCCAGCAGGAGTTCGGTAGGGGGCGAAAAGAACACCGGGGAGCTGTTTTTT	CASRSSVGGEKNTGELFF
TRBV19	TRBJ2-1	TRBD2	NA	TGTGCCAGTAGTCCTGGGACTAGTCTCCCGAATGAGCAGTTCTTC	CASSPGTSLPNEQFF
TRBV29-1	TRBJ1-1	NA	NA	TGCAGCGTTGTGGGGACGCGGGGACCCACTGAAGCTTTCTTT	CSVVGTRGPTEAFF
TRBV11-3	TRBJ2-3	NA	NA	TGTGCCAGCAGCTTCAATCAGGTGGATACGCAGTATTTT	CASSFNQVDTQYF
TRBV29-1	TRBJ2-3	TRBD2	once	TGCAGCGTCCGCCGGGGGGTTGGCACAGATACGCAGTATTTT	CSVRRGVGTDTQYF
TRBV4-3	TRBJ2-1	NA	NA	TGCGCCAGCAGAACTCCTCCAGGGTTTCTGGAGTTCTTC	CASRTPPGFLEFF
TRBV27	TRBJ1-1	NA	NA	TGTGCCAGCAGCCGCTCATCGGGAACGGGCACTGAAGCTTTCTTT	CASSRSSGTGTEAFF
TRBV5-6	TRBJ1-2	NA	NA	TGTGCCAGCAGCTCGGAACTCAGGGTTAACTATGGCTACACCTTC	CASSSELRVNYGYTF
TRBV25-1	TRBJ1-6	NA	NA	TGTGCCAGCAGTGAATTTGGGGGCTCGTCACCCCTCCACTTT	CASSEFGGSSPLHF
TRBV7-2	TRBJ2-1	NA	NA	TGTGCCAGCAGCCCCGACAGGTCCTACAATGAGCAGTTCTTC	CASSPDRSYNEQFF
TRBV7-9	TRBJ2-5	TRBD2	NA	TGTGCCAGCAGCTTAGCGCAGACTAGCGGGGGATACCAAGAGACCCAGTACTTC	CASSLAQTSGGYQETQYF
TRBV5-4	TRBJ2-1	TRBD1	NA	TGTGCCAGCAGCTTGGGCCCAGGGGGTTCGGCCTACAATGAGCAGTTCTTC	CASSLGPGGSAYNEQFF
TRBV11-2	TRBJ2-1	NA	NA	TGTGCCAGCAGAAAAGCCGATGAGCAGTTCTTC	CASRKADEQFF
TRBV11-2	TRBJ1-2	NA	NA	TGTGCCACCCCCGGTTACGAGGGCTACACCTTC	CATPGYEGYTF
TRBV7-7	TRBJ2-5	TRBD1	NA	TGTGCCAGCAGCGATCCCGGACAGGGCGGTGAGACCCAGTACTTC	CASSDPGQGGETQYF
TRBV27	TRBJ1-2	NA	NA	TGTGCCAGCAGTTTATCCGCGGGGAATGGCTACACCTTC	CASSLSAGNGYTF
TRBV21-1	TRBJ2-5	NA	NA	TGTGCCAGCAGCAAGGGGCCCAGCGGGGTCGAAGAGACCCAGTACTTC	CASSKGPSGVEETQYF
TRBV6-5	TRBJ2-7	TRBD1	once	TGTGCCAGCAGTTTAGCCGGGACAGGGAGCTCCTACGAGCAGTACTTC	CASSLAGTGSSYEQYF
TRBV5-1	TRBJ1-5	TRBD1	few	TGCGCCAGGCTTCGACAGGGGTATCAGCCCCAGCATTTT	CARLRQGYQPQHF
TRBV7-8	TRBJ1-1	NA	once	TGTGCCAGCAGCCCAGGCGACGTTAACACTGAAGCTTTCTTT	CASSPGDVNTEAFF
TRBV5-1	TRBJ2-1	NA	few	TGCGCCAGCAGCTTGGTGGCCCAACCCGACAATGAGCAGTTCTTC	CASSLVAQPDNEQFF
TRBV7-6	TRBJ2-3	NA	NA	TGTGCCAGCAGCACCCCGACAGTCAGCACAGATACGCAGTATTTT	CASSTPTVSTDTQYF
TRBV19	TRBJ2-5	TRBD2	NA	TGTGCCAGTAGTGATACTAGCGGGGGGGAGACCCAGTACTTC	CASSDTSGGETQYF
TRBV2	TRBJ1-1	NA	NA	TGTGCCAGCAGTCTTCTCAGGGCTGAAGCTTTCTTT	CASSLLRAEAFF
TRBV6-4	TRBJ2-3	NA	once	TGTGCCAGCAGTGAGACAGGTGGGGGCACAGATACGCAGTATTTT	CASSETGGGTDTQYF
TRBV15	TRBJ2-5	TRBD2	NA	TGTGCCACCAGCACCCTAGGGACTAGCTGGGAGACCCAGTACTTC	CATSTLGTSWETQYF
TRBV24-1	TRBJ2-5	NA	NA	TGTGCCACCAGTGATGGGGCAGTAGTCCAAGAGACCCAGTACTTC	CATSDGAVVQETQYF
TRBV7-9	TRBJ2-6	NA	NA	TGTGCCAGCAGTTCGGACTTCCCCGCCAACGTCCTGACTTTC	CASSSDFPANVLTF
TRBV5-1	TRBJ2-2	NA	once	TGCGCCAGCAGCTTAGCCCAGAACACCGGGGAGCTGTTTTTT	CASSLAQNTGELFF
TRBV10-3	TRBJ2-1	NA	NA	TGTGCCATCAGTGAACCGGCCGCCAGAGGCAATGAGCAGTTCTTC	CAISEPAARGNEQFF
TRBV10-3	TRBJ1-1	NA	few	TGTGCCATCGGCGGAGGGGCTGAAGCTTTCTTT	CAIGGGAEAFF
TRBV19	TRBJ1-1	TRBD1	NA	TGTGCCAGTTATGAGGGGGCCCACACTGAAGCTTTCTTT	CASYEGAHTEAFF
TRBV6-5	TRBJ2-1	TRBD2	NA	TGTGCCAGCAGTTACGAAGCGGGGGGCGGCAATGAGCAGTTCTTC	CASSYEAGGGNEQFF
TRBV20-1	TRBJ2-1	NA	NA	TGCAGTGCTCGTGGACTAAGCGGTAGCAATGAGCAGTTCTTC	CSARGLSGSNEQFF
TRBV4-2	TRBJ1-1	NA	few	TGTGCCACCCGTGCGGCGGGTGAAGCTTTCTTT	CATRAAGEAFF
TRBV6-5	TRBJ2-1	NA	NA	TGTGCCAGCTCGTTGGACTTTTACAATGAGCAGTTCTTC	CASSLDFYNEQFF
TRBV19	TRBJ1-2	NA	few	TGTGCCAGTAGTATAGGAGTGGACTATGGCTACACCTTC	CASSIGVDYGYTF
TRBV7-8	TRBJ1-2	NA	NA	TGTGCCAGCAGCCCCCGTAACGACCGGGACTATGGCTACACCTTC	CASSPRNDRDYGYTF
TRBV6-2/TRBV6-3	TRBJ1-1	TRBD1	NA	TGTGCCAGCAGTTACTCGAGGGACAGGCCGAACACTGAAGCTTTCTTT	CASSYSRDRPNTEAFF